This T cell receptor (beta chain) was sequenced for a study of blood T cell repertoires in COVID-19. Study in general: T cells, B-cell-depleted T cells, or PBMCs provided the cDNA or gDNA that served as material.

As originally analysed: Nucleated cell counts were estimated from reference gene primer amplification. Only in-frame clones appear in the TCRdb table, and some are missing; sequencing was by immunoSEQ multiplex PCR. That table is the source of V, J and clone size, and D and trimming were worked out from the DNA. The top ten clones hold 2.2% of a sample with 200,000 to 250,000 clones, approximately 87% of them seen once. Germline CDR1 and CDR2: KGHDR and SFDVKD. Between the trimmed V and J ends, which lost 2 bases and 0 bases, there was a span of 16 bases. The CDR3 is made up of 18 amino acids. Input material: peripheral blood. The receptor comes from a woman between 45 and 60 years old with acute or convalescent COVID-19. V gene TRBV24-1 combines with J gene TRBJ2-4; D perhaps matches TRBD1 (5 bases). CDR3 region: CATSDYPGSNLAKNIQYF. Here the CDR3 DNA reads TGTGCCACCAGTGATTACCCAGGGTCCAATCTAGCCAAAAACATTCAGTACTTC.